The 25 T cell receptor beta chains given below trace back to one sample, sequenced in a study of cytomegalovirus exposure and HLA in healthy donors. Use of 60 Vbeta and 13 Jbeta primers characterized the PCR. Data came from immunoSEQ multiplex PCR; TCRdb stores just in-frame clones and leaves some out. This sample carries around 98,000 clones, about two thirds of them seen once, and the ten largest clones take over 2%. Sequenced: PBMCs. These receptors all come from a middle-aged man in good health and CMV-seronegative.

CDR3 region: CASSASPSGRKIEQFF. CDR3 coding DNA: TGTGCCAGCAGCGCCTCACCTAGCGGGAGAAAAATTGAGCAGTTCTTC. The gene calls are TRBV9 and TRBJ2-1; TRBD2 matches at 10 bases. With 3 bases clipped from V and 9 bases from J, the junction kept 12 bases outside the gene matches. The CDR3 contains 16 residues. The germline CDR1 and CDR2 sequences are SGDLS and YYNGEE. Together with reference TRBV9 and TRBJ2-1, the CDR3 gives the full variable domain: DSGVTQTPKHLITATGQRVTLRCSPRSGDLSVYWYQQSLDQGLQFLIQYYNGEERAKGNILERFSAQQFPDLHSELNLSSLELGDSALYFCASSASPSGRKIEQFFGPGTRLTVL.

The chain joins TRBV28 to TRBJ1-5; a weak D match, TRBD1 (6 bases). CDR3 length: 14 residues. V gave up 3 bases and J gave up 3 bases, with 9 bases separating them. Germline V gene lookup returns CDR1 MDHEN and CDR2 SYDVKM. This CDR3 is CASSFRDTNQPQHF. In DNA, the CDR3 is TGTGCCAGCAGTTTCCGGGACACCAATCAGCCCCAGCATTTT. Full variable domain (missing parts from reference TRBV28 and TRBJ1-5): DVKVTQSSRYLVKRTGEKVFLECVQDMDHENMFWYRQDPGLGLRLIYFSYDVKMKEKGDIPEGYSVSREKKERFSLILESASTNQTSMYLCASSFRDTNQPQHFGDGTRLSIL.

This chain uses TRBV7-3 with TRBJ2-2, with TRBD2 as a possible D gene (6 bases). The CDR3 totals 15 residues. The germline V and J ends were trimmed by 5 bases and 8 bases, with 18 bases remaining between them. CDR1 and CDR2 from the germline V gene are SGHTA and FQGTGA. CDR3: CASSQSGGTGGELFF. The CDR3 coding sequence is TGTGCCAGCAGCCAGAGTGGCGGGACCGGTGGGGAGCTGTTTTTT.

Here the CDR3 DNA reads TGCGCCAGCAGCCAAGAGACCCCCCAAGAAGGGGGGGGAGCCAAAAACATTCAGTACTTC. This codes for CASSQETPQEGGGAKNIQYF. The chain couples TRBV4-3 to TRBJ2-4; TRBD2 is a possible D gene (7 bases). The V and J ends lost 0 bases and 0 bases respectively, with 21 bases between them. From germline, CDR1 is LGHNA and CDR2 YSLEER. This CDR3 region has 20 residues.

The chain employs TRBV18 and TRBJ1-2; 8 nucleotides align to TRBD1. The CDR3 has 17 residues. In germline, CDR1 is KGHSH, CDR2 LQKENI. Germline trimming cut 1 base from V and 4 bases from J; bases unmatched to any gene: 11. CDR3 sequence (DNA): TGTGCCAGCTCACCACGTGGACAGGGAATTGACCTCTATGGCTACACCTTC. Its protein product is CASSPRGQGIDLYGYTF.

The rearrangement links TRBV9 to TRBJ2-3, with TRBD2 identical over 7 bases. Trimming took 5 bases from V and 3 from J; bases not matched to a gene: 18. This CDR3 spans 18 amino acids. Germline values: CDR1 SGDLS, CDR2 YYNGEE. The CDR3 reads CASSSGSGREPFTDTQYF. The CDR3 DNA sequence: TGTGCCAGCAGTTCAGGCTCTGGGCGGGAGCCCTTTACAGATACGCAGTATTTT.

On this clone: The same CDR3 arises from other DNA sequences in this sample as well. The rearrangement uses TRBV7-8 and TRBJ2-2; 7 bases map to TRBD1. Losses at the gene ends were 6 bases for V and 4 bases for J; bases not matched to a gene: 8. The CDR3 is 15 residues long. Per the germline V gene, CDR1 is SGHVS and CDR2 is FQNEAQ. CDR3 nucleotides: TGTGCCAGCAGAGAACAGGGGATTGGCACCGGGGAGCTGTTTTTT. It encodes CASREQGIGTGELFF.

Notes on this clone: Sequence at one end of the junction differs from germline and may be a read error. The V gene is TRBV19, the J gene TRBJ1-1, with 9 bases matching TRBD1. The CDR3 covers 14 residues. The germline V gene has CDR1 LNHDA and CDR2 SQIVND (reference sequence). CDR3 nucleotide sequence: TGTGCCAGTAGGGGGGACAGGGTGAAAACTGAAGCTTTCTTT. Amino acids: CASRGDRVKTEAFF. The whole variable domain, filled in from reference TRBV19 and TRBJ1-1, reads DGGITQSPKYLFRKEGQNVTLSCEQNLNHDAMYWYRQDPGQGLRLIYYSQIVNDFQKGDIAEGYSVSREKKESFPLTVTSAQKNPTAFYLCASRGDRVKTEAFFGQGTRLTVV.

This clone occurred a few times. The chain is built from TRBV5-6 and TRBJ2-1; 7 nucleotides match TRBD2. This CDR3 region has 15 residues. Germline V gene lookup returns CDR1 SGHDT and CDR2 YYEEEE. V trimming: 5 bases; J trimming: 3 bases; junction bases outside the gene matches: 8. CDR3 in DNA: TGTGCCAGCAGGGTACGGGGGGTTAACTACAATGAGCAGTTCTTC. Its protein is CASRVRGVNYNEQFF.

The chain couples TRBV7-2 to TRBJ2-7, with 9 bases aligning to TRBD2. This CDR3 comprises 17 residues. V trimming: 3 bases; J trimming: 3 bases; junction bases outside the gene matches: 12. The V gene's germline CDR1 is SGHTA and CDR2 FQGNSA. The CDR3 spells CASSFPDILAGDYEQYF. As DNA, the CDR3 is TGTGCCAGCAGCTTCCCCGATATACTAGCGGGTGACTACGAGCAGTACTTC.

The chain joins TRBV27 to TRBJ1-4, with 7 bases aligning to TRBD1. This CDR3 has 15 amino acids. With V trimmed by 5 bases and J by 5 bases, 8 bases remained unmatched. Germline CDR1 is MNHEY and CDR2 is SMNVEV (reference sequence). The CDR3 region is CASSHPAGGNEKLFF. The CDR3 DNA reads as TGTGCCAGCAGTCATCCAGCAGGGGGAAATGAAAAACTGTTTTTT. The whole variable domain, filled in from reference TRBV27 and TRBJ1-4, reads EAQVTQNPRYLITVTGKKLTVTCSQNMNHEYMSWYRQDPGLGLRQIYYSMNVEVTDKGDVPEGYKVSRKEKRNFPLILESPSPNQTSLYFCASSHPAGGNEKLFFGSGTQLSVL.

A few counts support this clone. The V gene is TRBV7-6, the J gene TRBJ1-1; 8 nucleotides agree with TRBD1. Trimming at V came to 5 bases and at J to 5 bases, leaving 7 bases not matched to a gene. The length of the CDR3 is 14 residues. Per the germline V gene, CDR1 is SGHVS and CDR2 is FNYEAQ. This chain's CDR3 is CASSPGQGRTEAFF. CDR3 coding DNA: TGTGCCAGCAGCCCCGGACAGGGTAGGACTGAAGCTTTCTTT.

CDR3 bases: TGTGCCAGCAGTTTATGGGGCGCAGGGGGTAATGGCTACACCTTC. Protein sequence: CASSLWGAGGNGYTF. The chain couples TRBV28 to TRBJ1-2, with 7 bases aligning to TRBD1. Trimming cost V 0 bases and J 6 bases; bases outside gene matches: 7. Germline V CDR1 and CDR2: MDHEN, SYDVKM. The CDR3 loop spans 15 amino acids.

The chain has TRBV13 and TRBJ2-1; 12 nucleotides align to TRBD2. The CDR3 consists of 18 residues. Germline CDR1 reads PRHDT; CDR2 reads FYEKMQ (reference sequence). V shed 4 bases and J 7 bases; nucleotides not matched to a gene: 14. The CDR3 spells CASSSHRTSGTDLNEQFF. In DNA form, the CDR3 reads TGTGCCAGCAGCTCCCATCGGACTAGCGGGACCGACCTGAATGAGCAGTTCTTC.

The chain uses TRBV28 and TRBJ1-1, with TRBD1 as a possible D gene (6 bases). The CDR3 sequence is 14 residues long. V was pared by 4 bases and J by 11 bases, with 20 bases between. Looked up from germline, CDR1 is MDHEN and CDR2 is SYDVKM. As DNA, the CDR3 is TGTGCCAGCAGTTCCCCACAGGGAATTGAGCTCGCTTTCTTT. Protein product: CASSSPQGIELAFF.

This chain links TRBV27 with TRBJ2-1; 14 bases match TRBD2. V shed 4 bases, J shed 7 bases, and the junction held 3 bases outside the gene matches. Germline lookup yields CDR1 MNHEY and CDR2 SMNVEV (reference sequence). This CDR3 comprises 15 residues. The CDR3 DNA reads TGTGCCAGCAGTTCGGGGACTAGCGGGAGTAATGAGCAGTTCTTC. Translating it yields CASSSGTSGSNEQFF.

The chain has TRBV29-1 and TRBJ1-1; 8 positions match TRBD1. V gave up 3 bases and J gave up 4 bases; unmatched junction bases: 4. CDR3 length: 13 residues. Germline loops: CDR1 SQVTM, CDR2 ANQGSEA. Here the CDR3 DNA reads TGCAGCGTTGAGGGTACAGGGGGCACTGAAGCTTTCTTT. Translation: CSVEGTGGTEAFF.

The chain recombines TRBV14 with TRBJ2-7; 13 bases fit TRBD2. The CDR3 is 18 amino acids. Germline V gives CDR1 SGHDN, CDR2 FVKESK. Unmatched junction bases numbered 10, after V lost 4 bases and J lost 1 base. CDR3: CASSRFGLAGVVSYEQYF. Written as DNA, the CDR3 is TGTGCCAGCAGCCGATTCGGACTAGCGGGAGTAGTGTCCTACGAGCAGTACTTC.

As DNA, the CDR3 is TGTGCCAGCAGCGCGTGGCCAGGGGGCACTGAAGCTTTCTTT. Protein: CASSAWPGGTEAFF. The chain combines TRBV9 with TRBJ1-1; 7 bases align to TRBD1. Germline V gene data show CDR1 as SGDLS and CDR2 as YYNGEE. Unmatched junction bases numbered 6, after V lost 3 bases and J lost 4 bases. The CDR3 loop spans 14 amino acids.

The chain is built from TRBV29-1 and TRBJ2-5; TRBD1 is a possible D gene (6 bases). Judging by the DNA end, TRBJ2-7 fits better; the J call may be wrong. The CDR3 contains 13 residues. Germline V lookup: CDR1 SQVTM, CDR2 ANQGSEA. CDR3: CSVEDTGLGEQYF. The CDR3 DNA sequence: TGCAGCGTTGAAGATACAGGGCTCGGCGAGCAGTACTTC.

This clone was counted a single time. The CDR3 sequence is CASSLFLGTGANVLTF. CDR3 DNA: TGTGCCAGCAGCTTGTTCTTGGGCACCGGGGCCAACGTCCTGACTTTC. The chain uses TRBV7-2 and TRBJ2-6; D remains unclear. The CDR3 covers 16 residues. From germline, CDR1 is SGHTA and CDR2 FQGNSA. The ends were cut back, 3 bases at V and 4 bases at J, with 13 bases in the middle.

The genes are TRBV15 and TRBJ2-5; 8 bases match TRBD2. The CDR3 consists of 15 residues. V shed 4 bases, J shed 5 bases, and the junction held 9 bases outside the gene matches. Germline CDR1 is LNHNV and CDR2 is YYDKDF (reference sequence). The CDR3 loop is CATSNGGGGRETQYF. The CDR3 region has the DNA TGTGCCACCAGCAACGGGGGGGGCGGGCGGGAGACCCAGTACTTC.

This clone was seen only once. The gene calls are TRBV2 and TRBJ1-2; TRBD1 matches 8 bases. The CDR3 has 13 amino acids. CDR1 is SNHLY, CDR2 FYNNEI, per germline. V lost 6 bases to trimming and J lost 8 bases; unmatched junction nucleotides: 8. CDR3 nucleotide sequence: TGTGCCAGCAGCGCTGACAGGGGCCGGGGCTACACCTTC. Amino acid sequence: CASSADRGRGYTF.

The rearrangement links TRBV19 to TRBJ2-3; 8 nucleotides match TRBD1. The junction had 13 bases not matched to a gene; V was cut back by 6 bases and J by 2 bases. CDR3 length: 17 residues. The germline gives CDR1 LNHDA, CDR2 SQIVND (reference sequence). The CDR3 nucleotides are TGTGCCAGTAGACTATCTTGGGACAGGCTAACCACAGATACGCAGTATTTT. It is translated as CASRLSWDRLTTDTQYF.

The chain has TRBV5-4 and TRBJ1-1, with a possible D match to TRBD1 (5 bases). Germline lookup yields CDR1 SGHNT and CDR2 YYREEE (reference sequence). V lost 1 base and J lost 1, with 8 bases in between. The CDR3 is made up of 14 amino acids. The CDR3 sequence: CASSLLGQNTEAFF. The DNA of the CDR3 is TGTGCCAGCAGCTTGTTAGGACAGAACACTGAAGCTTTCTTT. Filled out from reference TRBV5-4 and TRBJ1-1, the complete variable domain reads ETGVTQSPTHLIKTRGQQVTLRCSSQSGHNTVSWYQQALGQGPQFIFQYYREEENGRGNFPPRFSGLQFPNYSSELNVNALELDDSALYLCASSLLGQNTEAFFGQGTRLTVV.